The T cell receptor beta chain under discussion was sequenced for a study of vaccination and CD4 T cells after COVID-19. Study-wide context: The convalescents were made up of six males and four females, two of whom were Hispanic.

Specified time point: late sampling 161 to 241 days after vaccination in a few convalescent patients. Positivity by PCR occurred from March to December 2020, a period that predated US Alpha, Beta and Delta variants. TCRdb passed the PCR reads through MiXCR, listing each CDR3 protein once. The sample includes approximately 30,000 distinct CDR3 sequences, 50% to 65% seen only once; the top ten take around 5.5%. Study-wide points: Spike mono-reactivity applied to 304 of 307 vaccine-specific clones detected in convalescent patients. From a median of roughly 21 to 40, SARS-CoV-2-reactive clonotypes increased, though not significantly.

This clonotype has only one observation. What it recognizes is unknown. V shed 5 bases and J 5 bases; nucleotides not matched to a gene: 6. The CDR3 loop spans 14 amino acids. In germline, CDR1 is DFQATT, CDR2 SNEGSKA (reference sequence). The source material was CD4+ T cells from blood, sampled about 7 months after SARS-CoV-2 vaccination. The chain links TRBV20-1 to TRBJ2-1; 10 bases are a match to TRBD1. The origin of this receptor is a human donor who had recovered from COVID-19. CDR3 DNA: TGCAGTGCTGGACAGGGGGTCAGTAACAATGAGCAGTTCTTC. This translates into CSAGQGVSNNEQFF.